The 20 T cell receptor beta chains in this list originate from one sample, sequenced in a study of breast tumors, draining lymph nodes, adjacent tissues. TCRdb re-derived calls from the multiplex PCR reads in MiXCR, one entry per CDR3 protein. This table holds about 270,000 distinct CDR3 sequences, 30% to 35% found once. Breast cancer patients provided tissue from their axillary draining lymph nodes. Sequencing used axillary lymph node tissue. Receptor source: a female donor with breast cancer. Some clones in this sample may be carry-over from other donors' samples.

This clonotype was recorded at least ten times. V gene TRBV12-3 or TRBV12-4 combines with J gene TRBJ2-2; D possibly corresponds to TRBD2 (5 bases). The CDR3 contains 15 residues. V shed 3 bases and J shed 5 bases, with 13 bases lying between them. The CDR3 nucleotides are TGTGCCAGCAGTTTTTATCGGGGAACGACCGGGGAGCTGTTTTTT. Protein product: CASSFYRGTTGELFF.

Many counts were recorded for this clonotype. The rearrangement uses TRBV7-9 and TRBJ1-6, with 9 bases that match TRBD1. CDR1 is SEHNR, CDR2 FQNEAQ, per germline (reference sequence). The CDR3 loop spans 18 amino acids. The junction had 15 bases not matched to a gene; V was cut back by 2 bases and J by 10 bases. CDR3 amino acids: CASSLTGRDRVGESPLHF. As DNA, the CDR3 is TGTGCCAGCAGCTTAACAGGGCGGGACAGGGTAGGGGAATCACCCCTCCACTTT. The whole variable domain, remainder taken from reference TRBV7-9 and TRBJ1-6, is DTGVSQNPRHKITKRGQNVTFRCDPISEHNRLYWYRQTLGQGPEFLTYFQNEAQLEKSRLLSDRFSAERPKGSFSTLEIQRTEQGDSAMYLCASSLTGRDRVGESPLHFGNGTRLTVT.

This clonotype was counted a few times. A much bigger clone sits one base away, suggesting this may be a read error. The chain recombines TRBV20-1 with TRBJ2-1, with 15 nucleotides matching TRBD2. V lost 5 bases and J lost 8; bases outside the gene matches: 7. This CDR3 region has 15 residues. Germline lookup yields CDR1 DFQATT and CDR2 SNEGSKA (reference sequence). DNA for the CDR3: TGCAGTGCTTCCGGGACTAGCGGGAGGTCCCATGAGCAGTTCTTC. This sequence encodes CSASGTSGRSHEQFF.

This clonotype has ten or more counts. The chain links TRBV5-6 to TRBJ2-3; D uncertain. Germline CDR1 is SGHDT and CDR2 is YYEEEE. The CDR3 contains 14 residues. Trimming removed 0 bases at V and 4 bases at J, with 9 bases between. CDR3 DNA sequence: TGTGCCAGCAGCTTGGCGGTTGCGTCAGATACGCAGTATTTT. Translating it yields CASSLAVASDTQYF. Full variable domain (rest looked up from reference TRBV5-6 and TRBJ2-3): DAGVTQSPTHLIKTRGQQVTLRCSPKSGHDTVSWYQQALGQGPQFIFQYYEEEERQRGNFPDRFSGHQFPNYSSELNVNALLLGDSALYLCASSLAVASDTQYFGPGTRLTVL.

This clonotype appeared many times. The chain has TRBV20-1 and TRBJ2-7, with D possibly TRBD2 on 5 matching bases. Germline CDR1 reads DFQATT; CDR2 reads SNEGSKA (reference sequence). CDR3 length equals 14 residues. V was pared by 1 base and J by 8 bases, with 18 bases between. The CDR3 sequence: CSARVPAERFKQYF. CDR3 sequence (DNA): TGCAGTGCTAGAGTCCCAGCGGAACGATTTAAGCAGTACTTC.

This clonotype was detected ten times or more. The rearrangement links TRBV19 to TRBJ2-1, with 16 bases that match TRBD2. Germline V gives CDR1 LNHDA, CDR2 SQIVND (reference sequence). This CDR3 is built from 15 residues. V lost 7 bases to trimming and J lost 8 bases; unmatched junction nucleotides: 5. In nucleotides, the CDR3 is TGTGCCAGTACCACGGGACTAGCGGGAGGGCATGAGCAGTTCTTC. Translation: CASTTGLAGGHEQFF.

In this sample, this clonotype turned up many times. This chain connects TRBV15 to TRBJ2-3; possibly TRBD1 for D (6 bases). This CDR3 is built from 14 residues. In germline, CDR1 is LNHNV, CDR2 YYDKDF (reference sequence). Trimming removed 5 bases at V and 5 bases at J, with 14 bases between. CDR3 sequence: CATSPPGVEDTQYF. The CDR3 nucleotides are TGTGCCACCAGCCCGCCAGGGGTGGAAGATACGCAGTATTTT.

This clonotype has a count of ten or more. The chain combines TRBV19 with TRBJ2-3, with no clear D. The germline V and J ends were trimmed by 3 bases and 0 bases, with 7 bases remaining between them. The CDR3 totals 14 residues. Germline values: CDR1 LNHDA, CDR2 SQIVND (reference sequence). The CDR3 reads CASSISGSTDTQYF. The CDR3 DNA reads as TGTGCCAGTAGTATTTCCGGCAGCACAGATACGCAGTATTTT.

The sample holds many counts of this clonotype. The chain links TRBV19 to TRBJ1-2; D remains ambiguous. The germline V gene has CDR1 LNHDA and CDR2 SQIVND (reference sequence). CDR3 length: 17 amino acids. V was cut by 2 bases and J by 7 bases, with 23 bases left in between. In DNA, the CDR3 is TGTGCCAGTAGTATAACACCCGTGACACTGACCTATTCTGGCTACACCTTC. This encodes CASSITPVTLTYSGYTF. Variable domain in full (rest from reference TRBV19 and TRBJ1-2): DGGITQSPKYLFRKEGQNVTLSCEQNLNHDAMYWYRQDPGQGLRLIYYSQIVNDFQKGDIAEGYSVSREKKESFPLTVTSAQKNPTAFYLCASSITPVTLTYSGYTFGSGTRLTVV.

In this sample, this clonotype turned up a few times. The CDR3 DNA reads as TGTGCCAGGGGGCACGGGGGGGGAAATACGCAGTATTTT. It is translated as CARGHGGGNTQYF. The rearrangement links TRBV6-1 to TRBJ2-3; 8 bases fit TRBD2. CDR3 length: 13 residues. J lost 7 bases, V lost 9 bases, and 9 bases had no gene match. The germline gives CDR1 MNHNS, CDR2 SASEGT.

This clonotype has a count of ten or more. The CDR3 loop is CASSQGNGYTF. DNA of the CDR3: TGCGCCAGCAGCCAGGGTAATGGCTACACCTTC. The rearrangement joins TRBV4-1 to TRBJ1-2; D is uncertain. This CDR3 spans 11 amino acids. Trimming took 3 bases from V and 6 from J, leaving 5 bases between them. Germline V CDR1 and CDR2: MGHRA, YSYEKL.

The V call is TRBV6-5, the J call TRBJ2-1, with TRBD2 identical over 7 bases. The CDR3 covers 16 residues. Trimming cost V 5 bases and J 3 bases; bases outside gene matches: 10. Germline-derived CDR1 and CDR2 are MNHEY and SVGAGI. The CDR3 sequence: CASSRSLAVDYNEQFF. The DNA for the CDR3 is TGTGCCAGCAGTCGGTCGCTAGCGGTCGACTACAATGAGCAGTTCTTC.

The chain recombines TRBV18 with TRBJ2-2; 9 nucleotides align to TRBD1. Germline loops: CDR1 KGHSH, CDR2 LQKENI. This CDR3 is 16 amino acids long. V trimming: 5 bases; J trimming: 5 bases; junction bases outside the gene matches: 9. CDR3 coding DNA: TGTGCCAGCTCAGACTCGGGACAGGGACGAACCGGGGAGCTGTTTTTT. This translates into CASSDSGQGRTGELFF.

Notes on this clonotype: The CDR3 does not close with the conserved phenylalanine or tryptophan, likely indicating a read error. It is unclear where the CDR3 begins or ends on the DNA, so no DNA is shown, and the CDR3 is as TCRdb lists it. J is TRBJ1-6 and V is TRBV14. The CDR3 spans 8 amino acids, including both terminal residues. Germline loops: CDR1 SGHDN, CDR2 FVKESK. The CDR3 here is CASSQATS.

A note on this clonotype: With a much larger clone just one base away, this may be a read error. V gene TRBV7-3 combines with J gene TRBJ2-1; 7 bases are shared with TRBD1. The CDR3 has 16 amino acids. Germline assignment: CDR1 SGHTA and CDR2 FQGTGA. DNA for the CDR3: TGTGCCAGCGTTGAGTCAGGGGGAGAGTCCTACAATGAGCGGTTCTTC. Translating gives CASVESGGESYNERFF.

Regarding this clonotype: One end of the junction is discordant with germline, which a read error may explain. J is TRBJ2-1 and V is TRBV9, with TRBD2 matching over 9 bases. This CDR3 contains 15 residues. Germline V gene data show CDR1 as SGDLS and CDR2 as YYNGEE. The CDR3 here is CAGSVDLSGGNEQFF. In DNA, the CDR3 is TGTGCCGGCAGCGTAGATCTTAGCGGGGGCAATGAGCAGTTCTTC.

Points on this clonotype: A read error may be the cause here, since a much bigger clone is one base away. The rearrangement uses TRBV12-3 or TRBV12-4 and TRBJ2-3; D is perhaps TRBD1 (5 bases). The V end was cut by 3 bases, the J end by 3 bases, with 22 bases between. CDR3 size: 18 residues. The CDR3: CASSFGMFAGRATDTQYF. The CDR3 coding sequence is TGTGCCAGCAGTTTCGGAATGTTTGCAGGGCGCGCTACAGATACGCAGTATTTT.

CDR3 sequence: CASSPPREGNTIYF. DNA of the CDR3: TGTGCCAGCAGCCCCCCCAGGGAGGGAAACACCATATATTTT. This rearrangement joins TRBV11-2 to TRBJ1-3; tentatively, D is TRBD1 (5 bases). The V end lost 5 bases, the J end lost 4 bases, and 12 bases lay between the germline ends. Looked up from germline, CDR1 is SGHAT and CDR2 is FQNNGV. CDR3 length: 14 amino acids.

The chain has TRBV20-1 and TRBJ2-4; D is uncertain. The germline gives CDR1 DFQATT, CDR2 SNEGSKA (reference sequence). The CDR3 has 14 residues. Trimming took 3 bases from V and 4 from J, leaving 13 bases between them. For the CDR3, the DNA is TGCAGTGCTAGTTTCCCAATCGGGAAAAACATTCAGTACTTC. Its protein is CSASFPIGKNIQYF.

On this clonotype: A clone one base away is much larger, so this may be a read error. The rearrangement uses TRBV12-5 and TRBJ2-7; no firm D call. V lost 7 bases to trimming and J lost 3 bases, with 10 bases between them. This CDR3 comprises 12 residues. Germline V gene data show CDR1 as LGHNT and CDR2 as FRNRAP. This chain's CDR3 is CASVHGHYEQYF. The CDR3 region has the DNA TGTGCTAGTGTGCACGGGCACTACGAGCAGTACTTC.